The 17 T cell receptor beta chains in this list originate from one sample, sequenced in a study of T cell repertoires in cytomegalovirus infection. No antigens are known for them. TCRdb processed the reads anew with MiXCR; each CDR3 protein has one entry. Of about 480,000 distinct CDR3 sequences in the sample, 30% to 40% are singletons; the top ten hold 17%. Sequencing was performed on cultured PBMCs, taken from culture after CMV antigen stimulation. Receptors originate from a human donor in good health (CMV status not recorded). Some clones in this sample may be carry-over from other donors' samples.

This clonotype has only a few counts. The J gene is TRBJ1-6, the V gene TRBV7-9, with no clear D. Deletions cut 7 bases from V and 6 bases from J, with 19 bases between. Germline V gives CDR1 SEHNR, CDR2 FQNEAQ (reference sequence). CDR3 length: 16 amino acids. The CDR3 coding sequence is TGTGCCAGCACTTGGGGAGCATGGGATAGTAATTCACCCCTCCACTTT. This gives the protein CASTWGAWDSNSPLHF.

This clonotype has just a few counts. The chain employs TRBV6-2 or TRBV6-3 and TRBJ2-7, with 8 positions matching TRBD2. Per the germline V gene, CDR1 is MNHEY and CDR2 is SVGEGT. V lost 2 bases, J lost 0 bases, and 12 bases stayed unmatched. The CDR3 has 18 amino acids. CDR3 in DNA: TGTGCCAGCAGTTACCGGACTAGCCTAAGCCCCCTCTCCTACGAGCAGTACTTC. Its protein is CASSYRTSLSPLSYEQYF.

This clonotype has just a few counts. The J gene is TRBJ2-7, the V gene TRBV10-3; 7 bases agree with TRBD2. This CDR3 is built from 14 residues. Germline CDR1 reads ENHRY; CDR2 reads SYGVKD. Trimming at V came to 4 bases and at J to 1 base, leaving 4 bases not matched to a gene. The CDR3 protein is CAISGPSGSYEQYF. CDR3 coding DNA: TGTGCCATCAGTGGACCTAGCGGATCCTACGAGCAGTACTTC.

The CDR3 protein is CASSLAHLAGITGELFF. The CDR3 nucleotides read TGTGCCAGCAGTTTAGCGCATCTAGCGGGAATAACCGGGGAGCTGTTTTTT. This chain links TRBV12-3 or TRBV12-4 with TRBJ2-2, with TRBD2 matching 9 bases. V trimming: 0 bases; J trimming: 5 bases; junction bases outside the gene matches: 7. CDR3 length equals 17 residues.

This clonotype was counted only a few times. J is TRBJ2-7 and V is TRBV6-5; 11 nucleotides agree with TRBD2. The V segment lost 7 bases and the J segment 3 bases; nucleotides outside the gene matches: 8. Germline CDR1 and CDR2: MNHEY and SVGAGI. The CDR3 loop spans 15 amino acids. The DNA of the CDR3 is TGTGCCAGCACCTCGACTAGCGGGAACTACTACGAGCAGTACGTC. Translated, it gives CASTSTSGNYYEQYV.

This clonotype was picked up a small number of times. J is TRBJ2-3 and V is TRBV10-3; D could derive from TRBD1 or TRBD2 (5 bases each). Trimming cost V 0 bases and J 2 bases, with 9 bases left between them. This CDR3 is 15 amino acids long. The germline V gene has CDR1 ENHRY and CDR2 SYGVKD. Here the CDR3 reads CAISESPGTTDTQYF. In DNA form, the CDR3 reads TGTGCCATCAGTGAGTCGCCAGGGACCACAGATACGCAGTATTTT.

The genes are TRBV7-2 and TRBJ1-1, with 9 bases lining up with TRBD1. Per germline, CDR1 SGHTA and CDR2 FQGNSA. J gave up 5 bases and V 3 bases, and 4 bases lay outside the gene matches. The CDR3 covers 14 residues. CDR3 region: CASSLGTGRTEAFF. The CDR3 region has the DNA TGTGCCAGCAGCTTGGGGACAGGGAGGACTGAAGCTTTCTTT.

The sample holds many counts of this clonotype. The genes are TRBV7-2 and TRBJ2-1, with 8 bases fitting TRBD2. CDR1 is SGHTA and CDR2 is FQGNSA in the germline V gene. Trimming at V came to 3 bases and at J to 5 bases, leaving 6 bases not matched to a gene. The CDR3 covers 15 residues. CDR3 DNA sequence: TGTGCCAGCAGCTTGGCACTAGCGGAGAACAATGAGCAGTTCTTC. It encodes CASSLALAENNEQFF.

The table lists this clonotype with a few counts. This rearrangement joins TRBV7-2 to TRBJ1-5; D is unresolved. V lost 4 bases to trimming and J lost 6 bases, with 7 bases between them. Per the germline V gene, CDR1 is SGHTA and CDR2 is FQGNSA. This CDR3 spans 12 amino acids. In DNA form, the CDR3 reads TGTGCCAGCAGCTCTTCAGTTCAGCCCCAGCATTTT. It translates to CASSSSVQPQHF. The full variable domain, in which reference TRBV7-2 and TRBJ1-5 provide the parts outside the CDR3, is GAGVSQSPSNKVTEKGKDVELRCDPISGHTALYWYRQSLGQGLEFLIYFQGNSAPDKSGLPSDRFSAERTGGSVSTLTIQRTQQEDSAVYLCASSSSVQPQHFGDGTRLSIL.

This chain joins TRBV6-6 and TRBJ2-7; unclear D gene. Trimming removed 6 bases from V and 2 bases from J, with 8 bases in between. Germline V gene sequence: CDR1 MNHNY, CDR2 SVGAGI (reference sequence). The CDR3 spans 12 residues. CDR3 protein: CASSSKTYEQYF. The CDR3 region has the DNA TGTGCCAGCAGCTCTAAGACCTACGAGCAGTACTTC.

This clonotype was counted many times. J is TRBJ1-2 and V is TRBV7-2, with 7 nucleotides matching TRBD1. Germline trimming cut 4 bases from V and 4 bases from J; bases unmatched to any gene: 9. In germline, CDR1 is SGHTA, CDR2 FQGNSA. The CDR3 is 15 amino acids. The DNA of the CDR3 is TGTGCCAGCAGCTCCCGGGACAGCCTAGTCTATGGCTACACCTTC. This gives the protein CASSSRDSLVYGYTF.

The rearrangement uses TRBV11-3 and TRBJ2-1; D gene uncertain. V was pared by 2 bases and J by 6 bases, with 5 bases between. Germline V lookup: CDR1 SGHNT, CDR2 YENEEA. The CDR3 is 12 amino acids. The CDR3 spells CASSLHLNEQFF. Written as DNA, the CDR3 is TGTGCCAGCAGCTTACACCTCAATGAGCAGTTCTTC.

The CDR3 region has the DNA TGCAGTGCAACCGGACTAGCGGGAGGCGCAGATACGCAGTATTTT. This codes for CSATGLAGGADTQYF. This rearrangement joins TRBV20-1 to TRBJ2-3, with 14 positions matching TRBD2. This CDR3 comprises 15 residues. Germline-derived CDR1 and CDR2 are DFQATT and SNEGSKA (reference sequence). The ends lost 6 bases at V and 4 bases at J; junction bases unmatched: 6.

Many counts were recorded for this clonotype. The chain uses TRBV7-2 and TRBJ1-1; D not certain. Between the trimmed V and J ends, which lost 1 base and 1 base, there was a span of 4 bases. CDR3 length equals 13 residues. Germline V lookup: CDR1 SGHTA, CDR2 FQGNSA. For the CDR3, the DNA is TGTGCCAGCAGCTTAGTTGGGAACACTGAAGCTTTCTTT. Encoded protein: CASSLVGNTEAFF.

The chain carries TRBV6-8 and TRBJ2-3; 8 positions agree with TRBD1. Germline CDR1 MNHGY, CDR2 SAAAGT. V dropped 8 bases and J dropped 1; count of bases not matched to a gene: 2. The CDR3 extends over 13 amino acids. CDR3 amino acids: CASGGQGTDTQYF. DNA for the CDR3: TGTGCCAGCGGGGGACAGGGCACAGATACGCAGTATTTT.

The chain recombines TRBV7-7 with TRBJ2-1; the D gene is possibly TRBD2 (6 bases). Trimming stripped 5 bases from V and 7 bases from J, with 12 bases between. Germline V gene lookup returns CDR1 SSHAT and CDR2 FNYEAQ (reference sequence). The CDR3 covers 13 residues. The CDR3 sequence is CASSPDAGNEQFF. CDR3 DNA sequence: TGTGCCAGCAGCCCCGACGCGGGGAATGAGCAGTTCTTC.

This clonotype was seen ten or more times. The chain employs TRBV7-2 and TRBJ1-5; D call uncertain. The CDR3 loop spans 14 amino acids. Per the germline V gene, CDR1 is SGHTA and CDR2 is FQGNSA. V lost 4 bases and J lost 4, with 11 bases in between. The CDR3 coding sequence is TGTGCCAGCAGCTATACGGGAGTAAATCAGCCCCAGCATTTT. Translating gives CASSYTGVNQPQHF.